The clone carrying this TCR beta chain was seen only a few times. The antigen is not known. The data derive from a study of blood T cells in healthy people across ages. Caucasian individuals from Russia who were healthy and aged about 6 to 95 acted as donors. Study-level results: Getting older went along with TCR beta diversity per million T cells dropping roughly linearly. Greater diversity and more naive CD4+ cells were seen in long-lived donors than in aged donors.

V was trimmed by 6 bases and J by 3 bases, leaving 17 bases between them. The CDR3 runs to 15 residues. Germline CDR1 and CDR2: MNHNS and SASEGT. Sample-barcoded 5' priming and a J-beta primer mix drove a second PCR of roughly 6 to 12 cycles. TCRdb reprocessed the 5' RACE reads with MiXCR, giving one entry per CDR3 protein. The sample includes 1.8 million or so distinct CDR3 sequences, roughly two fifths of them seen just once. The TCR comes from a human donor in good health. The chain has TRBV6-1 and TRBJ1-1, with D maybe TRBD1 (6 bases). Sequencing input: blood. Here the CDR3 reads CASSSSGERHTEAFF. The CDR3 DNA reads TGTGCCAGCAGCAGCTCAGGGGAGCGGCACACTGAAGCTTTCTTT.